This T cell receptor (beta chain) appears in the sequencing data of a study of early T cells in non-severe SARS-CoV-2 infection. On the study more broadly: Sequenced material consisted of bulk RNA (from unsorted whole blood), and chains were unpaired.

Germline CDR1 reads WSHSY; CDR2 reads SAAADI. This CDR3 has 11 residues. Trimming removed 6 bases from V and 6 bases from J, with 9 bases in between. Individual cDNA molecules were tagged with unique molecular identifiers. MiXCR, run by TCRdb on the 5' RACE reads, gives a single entry per CDR3 protein. Among 30,000 to 45,000 distinct CDR3 sequences listed, 9.9% were seen once. The sequencing input was whole blood. This TCR came from an adult who was a healthcare worker with PCR-confirmed SARS-CoV-2 infection or an uninfected control (not recorded which). V is TRBV10-2 and J is TRBJ2-7, with a tentative D call TRBD2 (6 bases). Here the CDR3 DNA reads TGCGCCAGCAGCCCTAGCGCCGAGCAGTACTTC. It encodes CASSPSAEQYF.